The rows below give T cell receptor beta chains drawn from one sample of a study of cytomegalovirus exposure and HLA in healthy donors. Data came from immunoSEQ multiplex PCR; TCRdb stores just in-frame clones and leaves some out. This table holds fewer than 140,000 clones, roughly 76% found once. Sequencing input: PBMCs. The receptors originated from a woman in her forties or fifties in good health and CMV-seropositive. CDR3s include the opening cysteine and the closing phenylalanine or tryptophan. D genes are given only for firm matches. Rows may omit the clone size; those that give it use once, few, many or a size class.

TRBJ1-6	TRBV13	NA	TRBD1	CASSKGTGVPRSPLHF	TGTGCCAGCAGCAAAGGGACAGGGGTCCCTAGGTCACCCCTCCACTTT
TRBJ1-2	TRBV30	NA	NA	CAWSGGDYGYTF	TGTGCCTGGAGTGGGGGGGACTATGGCTACACCTTC
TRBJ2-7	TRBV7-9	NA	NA	CASSFYPRGLGEQYF	TGTGCCAGCAGCTTTTACCCGAGAGGGTTGGGAGAGCAGTACTTC
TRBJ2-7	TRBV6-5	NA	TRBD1	CASSAGTGFYEQYF	TGTGCCAGCAGTGCCGGGACAGGGTTCTACGAGCAGTACTTC
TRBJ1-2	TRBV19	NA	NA	CASSIESPYGYTF	TGTGCCAGTAGTATTGAGAGTCCTTATGGCTACACCTTC
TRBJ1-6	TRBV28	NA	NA	CASSFQASNSPLHF	TGTGCCAGCAGTTTTCAGGCCAGCAACTCACCCCTCCACTTT
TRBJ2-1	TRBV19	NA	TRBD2	CASRKLAVDNEQFF	TGTGCCAGTAGGAAACTAGCGGTCGACAATGAGCAGTTCTTC
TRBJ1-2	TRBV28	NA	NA	CASSFAGNYGYTF	TGTGCCAGCAGTTTTGCCGGGAACTATGGCTACACCTTC
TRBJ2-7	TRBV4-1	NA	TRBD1	CASSQTGTGVYEQYF	TGCGCCAGCAGCCAAACCGGGACAGGCGTCTACGAGCAGTACTTC
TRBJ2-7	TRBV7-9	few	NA	CASSFRGIEQYF	TGTGCCAGCAGCTTCCGGGGTATCGAGCAGTACTTC
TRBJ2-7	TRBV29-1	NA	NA	CSVLKDITYEQYF	TGCAGCGTTTTGAAGGACATCACCTACGAGCAGTACTTC
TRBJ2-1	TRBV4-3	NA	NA	CASSLAESSYNEQFF	TGCGCCAGCAGCCTAGCGGAGAGCTCCTACAATGAGCAGTTCTTC
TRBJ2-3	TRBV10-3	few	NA	CAIKGTPDTQYF	TGTGCCATCAAGGGGACTCCAGATACGCAGTATTTT
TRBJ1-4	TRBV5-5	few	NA	CASSLVEGYNEKLFF	TGTGCCAGCAGCTTGGTGGAGGGATATAATGAAAAACTGTTTTTT
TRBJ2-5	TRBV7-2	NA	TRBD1	CASSPRDRAETQYF	TGTGCCAGCAGCCCACGGGACAGGGCCGAGACCCAGTACTTC
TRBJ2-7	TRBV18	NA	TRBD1	CASSPAIPGQDNEQYF	TGTGCCAGCTCACCCGCTATTCCGGGACAGGATAACGAGCAGTACTTC
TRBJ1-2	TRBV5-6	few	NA	CASSQQENYGYTF	TGTGCCAGCAGCCAGCAGGAAAACTATGGCTACACCTTC
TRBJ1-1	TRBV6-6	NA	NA	CASSYPEQGSTEAFF	TGTGCCAGCAGTTACCCTGAGCAGGGATCCACTGAAGCTTTCTTT
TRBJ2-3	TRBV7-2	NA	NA	CASSLVGRTDTQYF	TGTGCCAGCAGCTTAGTAGGGAGGACAGATACGCAGTATTTT
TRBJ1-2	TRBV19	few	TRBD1	CASTGTGGAFGYGYTF	TGTGCCAGTACCGGGACAGGGGGCGCATTTGGCTATGGCTACACCTTC
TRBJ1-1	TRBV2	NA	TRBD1	CASRDRGLSAFF	TGTGCCAGCCGGGACAGGGGATTGTCAGCTTTCTTT
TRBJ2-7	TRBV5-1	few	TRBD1	CASSLGIRQGGEQYF	TGCGCCAGCAGCCTGGGGATAAGACAGGGTGGCGAGCAGTACTTC
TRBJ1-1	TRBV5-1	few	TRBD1	CASSPQGAGTEAFF	TGCGCCAGCAGCCCACAGGGGGCCGGGACTGAAGCTTTCTTT
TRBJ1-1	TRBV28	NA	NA	CASSLSTGMATEAFF	TGTGCCAGCAGTTTATCAACAGGGATGGCCACTGAAGCTTTCTTT
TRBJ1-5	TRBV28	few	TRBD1	CASSHQGVLLDQPQHF	TGTGCCAGCAGTCACCAGGGGGTCCTGCTCGATCAGCCCCAGCATTTT
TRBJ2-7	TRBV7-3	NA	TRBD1	CASSLARDRASEQYF	TGTGCCAGCAGCTTAGCCCGGGACAGGGCCTCCGAGCAGTACTTC
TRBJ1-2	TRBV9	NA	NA	CASSVDDGRAGGGYTF	TGTGCCAGCAGCGTAGACGACGGACGGGCGGGTGGTGGCTACACCTTC
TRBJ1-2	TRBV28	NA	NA	CASSGGDAYGGVNYGYTF	TGTGCCAGCAGTGGAGGGGACGCCTACGGCGGGGTCAACTATGGCTACACCTTC
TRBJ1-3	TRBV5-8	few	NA	CASSSQAAGNTIYF	TGTGCCAGCAGCTCACAGGCGGCTGGAAACACCATATATTTT
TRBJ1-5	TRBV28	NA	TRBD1	CASSLPLTGSNQPQHF	TGTGCCAGCAGTTTGCCCCTGACAGGGAGCAATCAGCCCCAGCATTTT
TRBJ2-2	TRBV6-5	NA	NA	CASSYVQVTGELFF	TGTGCCAGCAGTTACGTCCAGGTCACCGGGGAGCTGTTTTTT
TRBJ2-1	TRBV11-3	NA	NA	CASSLRGGGKYNEQFF	TGTGCCAGCAGCTTAAGAGGGGGGGGGAAGTACAATGAGCAGTTCTTC
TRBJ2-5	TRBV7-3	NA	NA	CASSFWVGVHQETQYF	TGTGCCAGCAGCTTCTGGGTCGGGGTCCACCAAGAGACCCAGTACTTC
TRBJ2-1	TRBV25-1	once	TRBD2	CASSETSGVYNEQFF	TGTGCCAGCAGTGAAACTAGCGGGGTGTACAATGAGCAGTTCTTC
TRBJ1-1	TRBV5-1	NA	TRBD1	CASRPGQGVLSTEAFF	TGCGCCAGCCGCCCGGGACAGGGCGTGTTGAGCACTGAAGCTTTCTTT
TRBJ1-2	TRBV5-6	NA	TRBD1	CASSFGRGRGGYTF	TGTGCCAGCAGCTTTGGCAGGGGGCGCGGAGGCTACACCTTC
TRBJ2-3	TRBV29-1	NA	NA	CSARAVPGLTRDTQYF	TGCAGCGCCAGAGCGGTTCCGGGACTCACTCGGGATACGCAGTATTTT
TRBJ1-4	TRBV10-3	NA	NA	CAISESWFEEKLFF	TGTGCCATCAGTGAGTCTTGGTTCGAGGAAAAACTGTTTTTT
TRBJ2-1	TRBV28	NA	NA	CASSFLVEGGSYNEQFF	TGTGCCAGCAGTTTTTTGGTCGAGGGCGGATCCTACAATGAGCAGTTCTTC
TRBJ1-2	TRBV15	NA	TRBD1	CATSRTGTGMKVGGYTF	TGTGCCACCAGCAGAACCGGGACAGGGATGAAAGTAGGTGGCTACACCTTC
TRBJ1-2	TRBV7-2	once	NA	CASSFLQGRGASGGYTF	TGTGCCAGCAGCTTTCTCCAGGGTCGGGGGGCAAGCGGTGGCTACACCTTC